This T cell receptor (beta chain) comes out of a study of blood T cells in healthy people across ages (dated by TCRdb to between 2014 and 2017). Regarding the complete study: In model experiments, template switching captured roughly one uniquely barcoded TCR beta cDNA molecule for every two T cells. To track age-related changes in TCR beta repertoire diversity, the study relied on deep sequencing normalized with unique cDNA molecular identifiers. Donors were grouped into four age groups: young (average approximately 16 years), middle-aged (39), aged (62) and long-lived (approximately 78). Donors of different ages were randomly distributed across sequencing lanes to avoid experimental bias. Using the same blood draw, the study looked at two additional independent replicas of 1 million unique cDNA reads for two donors, one aged 18 to 30 and the other aged 80 or older.

V lost 3 bases and J lost 5 bases; the stretch between them is 17 bases long. Taken from the germline V gene (reference sequence), the CDR1 and CDR2 loops are SEHNR and FQNEAQ. The CDR3 contains 15 residues, cysteine and phenylalanine counted. The read is trimmed to its CDR3 DNA, 45 bases read in frame from base 1. On this clonotype: Its antigen is currently not known. One base away there is no much larger clone; base qualities are not given.

The library was made by 5' RACE. Sequencing was performed on an Illumina HiSeq 2500. A second roughly 6 to 11 cycle PCR used a sample-barcoded 5' primer and a J-beta primer mix. A template-switch 5' adaptor carrying 12 random nucleotides introduced a unique molecular identifier onto each TCR beta cDNA molecule. Each sample yielded at least 2.5 million CDR3-containing paired-end reads. The Mint cDNA synthesis kit, primed by a TRBC-specific oligonucleotide, was used to synthesize first-strand cDNA from all RNA. All cDNA was treated with uracil-DNA glycosylase and then went through a first 18-cycle PCR with the universal primers M1SS and BC2_uni_R. The study's processing was this. For normalization, 1 million high-quality reads were randomly selected from each sample, with every read carrying a distinct molecular identifier. Reads sharing molecular identifiers were discarded rather than binned into consensus sequences. MiTCR, set to a Q25 quality threshold and the strictest error-elimination algorithm, was used for CDR3 identification, clonotype clustering and error correction. Lower-bound total TCR beta diversity was estimated with a nonparametric unseen species model using Euler transformation. TCRdb reprocessed the public reads (quality trimming at Q25 with fastp, clone calling with MiXCR) and kept in-frame beta chains. Identical CDR3 protein sequences are pooled into one entry, listed with their most common genes and DNA. The V and J calls and clone size are TCRdb's, not the authors'. Recorded for this sample are more than 500,000 distinct CDR3 sequences; roughly a quarter of them occurred a single time. In total, the top ten clones hold around 20% of the sample.

The 39 donors, aged about 6 to 95 years, were systemically healthy Caucasian individuals from Russia. About 9.8 milliliters of peripheral blood were drawn from each donor into EDTA-treated Vacutainer tubes. PBMCs were isolated by Ficoll-Paque density-gradient centrifugation, with at least 7 million obtained per sample. Trizol reagent was used to extract total RNA from PBMCs, with at least 6 micrograms per sample. The percentages of naive CD45RAhigh/CD27high T cells were determined by flow cytometry on a PBMC aliquot from every donor. What the authors observed across the whole study: The percentage of naive T cells measured by flow cytometry correlated strongly with observed TCR beta diversity. Since profiling was done on bulk unsorted PBMCs, naive and antigen-experienced compartments could not be conclusively compared. Donor CMV infection status was unknown, potentially confounding age-related changes in expanded clonotypes. Compared with the aged group, more naive CD4+ T cells, fewer expanded clones and increased TCR diversity were shown by the long-lived group, suggesting age selection. Estimates of total diversity from one million sequenced T cells were regarded as lower bounds and underestimates. As age increased, observed TCR beta diversity per million T cells dropped in a roughly linear way, and a significant reduction was already evident by age 40.

Recombination joined TRBV7-9 with TRBJ2-7, with the D gene call left open. The sequencing input was blood. The sequence came from a woman between 70 and 85 years old in good health. CDR3 loop: CASSFGGVRFDEQYF. The DNA sequence is given as TGTGCCAGCAGCTTCGGCGGAGTGAGGTTCGACGAGCAGTACTTC.